This entry lists 29 T cell receptor beta chains sequenced from one sample in a study of shared clonotypes between healthy human individuals. Here immunoSEQ multiplex PCR was the method, and the copy in TCRdb shows in-frame clones only, minus some. The sample yields 110,000 or so clones, over 65% seen once. Source material: memory CD8+ T cells sorted from blood. The subset here: CD45RO+ cells pooled with CCR7-negative TemRA cells. These receptors were collected from a woman aged 30 to 39 in good health.

The chain carries TRBV29-1 and TRBJ1-4; D unclear. V dropped 3 bases and J dropped 0 bases, with 5 bases sitting between them. CDR3 length equals 13 residues. The germline CDR1 and CDR2 sequences are SQVTM and ANQGSEA. The CDR3 region has the DNA TGCAGCGTTGATGGTGCAACTAATGAAAAACTGTTTTTT. As protein: CSVDGATNEKLFF.

To note about this clone: One base separates it from a far larger clone, so it is likely a read error. V is TRBV5-4 and J is TRBJ2-7, with a tentative D call TRBD2 (7 bases). The CDR3 consists of 15 residues. Trimming removed 2 bases at V and 4 bases at J, with 16 bases between. Germline V CDR1 and CDR2: SGHNT, YYREEE (reference sequence). The CDR3 DNA reads TGTGCCAGCAGCTTTTTCGGGGGGCGGGGATACGAGCAGTACTTC. Translated: CASSFFGGRGYEQYF.

The V and J genes are TRBV29-1 and TRBJ1-2, with D possibly being TRBD1 (5 bases). V lost 7 bases and J 2 bases, leaving 20 bases between the germline ends. In germline, CDR1 is SQVTM, CDR2 ANQGSEA. The CDR3 consists of 15 residues. The CDR3 spells CSAGPHGEGNYGYTF. The CDR3 bases are TGCAGCGCTGGGCCTCACGGGGAGGGGAACTATGGCTACACCTTC.

The genes are TRBV2 and TRBJ2-5; 16 bases fit TRBD2. The J segment lost 0 bases and the V segment lost 7 bases, leaving 2 bases of the junction unmatched. The CDR3 covers 16 residues. Germline lookup yields CDR1 SNHLY and CDR2 FYNNEI. CDR3 sequence reads: CASTGLAGGNQETQYF. The CDR3 DNA follows: TGTGCCAGCACGGGACTAGCGGGAGGGAACCAAGAGACCCAGTACTTC.

The V gene is TRBV2, the J gene TRBJ2-5; 8 nucleotides align to TRBD2. The last part of the DNA fits TRBJ2-7 better; the J call may be wrong. CDR1 SNHLY and CDR2 FYNNEI come from the germline V gene. CDR3 length: 15 amino acids. CDR3 region: CASSELSGGPYEQYF. The CDR3, as DNA: TGTGCCAGCAGTGAACTCTCGGGAGGGCCTTACGAGCAGTACTTC.

This sequence joins TRBV5-8 and TRBJ2-1, with TRBD2 matching 7 bases. Germline V CDR1 and CDR2: SGHTS, YDEGEE. The CDR3 sequence is 15 residues long. Unmatched junction bases numbered 9, after V lost 4 bases and J lost 5 bases. CDR3 protein: CASSPTSAGDNEQFF. DNA of the CDR3: TGTGCCAGCAGCCCAACTAGCGCAGGTGACAATGAGCAGTTCTTC.

V and J are TRBV27 and TRBJ2-1; TRBD2 matches 9 bases. The CDR3 has 16 amino acids. Germline CDR1 MNHEY, CDR2 SMNVEV (reference sequence). J gave up 7 bases and V 0 bases, and 7 bases lay outside the gene matches. This CDR3 reads CASSLSVAGVWNEQFF. CDR3 DNA sequence: TGTGCCAGCAGTTTATCGGTAGCGGGAGTTTGGAATGAGCAGTTCTTC.

This clone was found many times. This sequence joins TRBV11-2 and TRBJ2-5; D is undetermined. V lost 1 base and J 1 base, leaving 16 bases between the germline ends. The CDR3 runs 17 residues. From germline, CDR1 is SGHAT and CDR2 FQNNGV. This CDR3 reads CASSLGQSDWVQETQYF. CDR3 sequence (DNA): TGTGCCAGCAGCTTAGGCCAATCGGATTGGGTCCAAGAGACCCAGTACTTC.

The chain couples TRBV19 to TRBJ2-1, with D perhaps matching TRBD2 (5 bases). Germline CDR1 is LNHDA and CDR2 is SQIVND (reference sequence). Trimming stripped 2 bases from V and 5 bases from J, with 16 bases between. The CDR3 consists of 16 residues. This CDR3 is CASSIPPSGPHNEQFF. The CDR3 coding sequence is TGTGCCAGTAGTATACCCCCCAGCGGTCCACACAATGAGCAGTTCTTC.

This rearrangement joins TRBV28 to TRBJ2-7; perhaps D is TRBD1 or TRBD2 (6 bases each). Deletions cut 5 bases from V and 4 bases from J, with 24 bases between. Germline V lookup: CDR1 MDHEN, CDR2 SYDVKM. This CDR3 has 17 residues. DNA for the CDR3: TGTGCCAGCAGTCCCAGAGGGGGGACTCGGGAACAGTACGAGCAGTACTTC. Its protein is CASSPRGGTREQYEQYF.

This clone was seen only a few times. The gene calls are TRBV4-1 and TRBJ2-7; 10 nucleotides align to TRBD1. This CDR3 is 16 amino acids long. In germline, CDR1 is MGHRA, CDR2 YSYEKL. The V gene end was trimmed by 1 base and the J gene end by 6 bases; junction bases not matched to a gene: 9. DNA of the CDR3: TGCGCCAGCAGCCAAGTTGCAGGGACAGGGGCTTCCGAGCAGTACTTC. Translation gives CASSQVAGTGASEQYF.

This chain connects TRBV28 to TRBJ2-3, with TRBD2 identical over 15 bases. The V and J ends lost 6 bases and 6 bases, in that order; junction bases with no gene match: 4. Germline loops: CDR1 MDHEN, CDR2 SYDVKM. The CDR3 spans 15 residues. Here the CDR3 reads CASRRTSGRVDTQYF. The CDR3 nucleotides read TGTGCCAGCAGGCGGACTAGCGGGAGGGTCGATACGCAGTATTTT. Full variable domain (remainder filled in from reference TRBV28 and TRBJ2-3): DVKVTQSSRYLVKRTGEKVFLECVQDMDHENMFWYRQDPGLGLRLIYFSYDVKMKEKGDIPEGYSVSREKKERFSLILESASTNQTSMYLCASRRTSGRVDTQYFGPGTRLTVL.

This clone was observed a single time. The V gene is TRBV19, the J gene TRBJ2-3; D possibly matches TRBD1 or TRBD2 (6 bases each). CDR3 length equals 14 residues. V lost 5 bases and J lost 4, with 13 bases in between. The germline V gene encodes CDR1 LNHDA and CDR2 SQIVND (reference sequence). The CDR3 bases are TGTGCCAGTAGTCTAGGGGGGTCTTCAGATACGCAGTATTTT. It is translated as CASSLGGSSDTQYF. The entire variable domain, with the rest obtained from reference TRBV19 and TRBJ2-3, is as follows: DGGITQSPKYLFRKEGQNVTLSCEQNLNHDAMYWYRQDPGQGLRLIYYSQIVNDFQKGDIAEGYSVSREKKESFPLTVTSAQKNPTAFYLCASSLGGSSDTQYFGPGTRLTVL.

This clone was seen a handful of times. The sample contains more than one DNA sequence encoding this CDR3. The genes are TRBV6-5 and TRBJ2-2; no reliable D call. CDR1 is MNHEY and CDR2 is SVGAGI in the germline V gene. V shed 3 bases and J shed 6 bases, with 5 bases lying between them. This CDR3 is 12 amino acids long. CDR3 nucleotide sequence: TGTGCCAGCAGTTATGGGTCCGGGGAGCTGTTTTTT. Amino acid sequence: CASSYGSGELFF.

The V call is TRBV28, the J call TRBJ2-2; D is ambiguous. The germline V gene encodes CDR1 MDHEN and CDR2 SYDVKM. V dropped 3 bases and J dropped 5 bases, with 7 bases sitting between them. The CDR3 runs 13 residues. The CDR3 region has the DNA TGTGCCAGCAGTTTTTCAGCGACCGGGGAGCTGTTTTTT. Translation: CASSFSATGELFF.

This clone was observed a handful of times. An end of the junction does not agree with germline; a read error may underlie this. The chain couples TRBV6-5 to TRBJ1-2, with D uncertain. CDR1 is MNHEY and CDR2 is SVGAGI in the germline V gene. The length of the CDR3 is 14 residues. In nucleotides, the CDR3 is TGTGCCAGTTTGGCGACCCCCAGCCTCTATGACTACACCTTC. Its translation is CASLATPSLYDYTF.

The sample holds one count of this clone. This rearrangement joins TRBV19 to TRBJ2-7; D ambiguous. Trimming stripped 0 bases from V and 1 base from J, with 10 bases between. CDR1 LNHDA and CDR2 SQIVND come from the germline V gene (reference sequence). The length of the CDR3 is 15 residues. In DNA form, the CDR3 reads TGTGCCAGTAGTATAGATCGGTGGGCATCCTACGAGCAGTACTTC. It codes for CASSIDRWASYEQYF.

The V gene is TRBV27, the J gene TRBJ1-1; D is ambiguous. The CDR3 has 20 residues. V lost 6 bases and J 8 bases, leaving 37 bases between the germline ends. The germline V gene encodes CDR1 MNHEY and CDR2 SMNVEV (reference sequence). CDR3 DNA sequence: TGTGCCAGCAGCGTCTCGCCCCGTTACTTTACAGCGCCCGGAAAGGCCGAAGCTTTCTTT. Its protein is CASSVSPRYFTAPGKAEAFF.

V usage is TRBV2 and J usage is TRBJ1-2, with D perhaps TRBD1 (6 bases). This CDR3 is built from 15 residues. Germline V gene data show CDR1 as SNHLY and CDR2 as FYNNEI. V was trimmed by 9 bases and J by 1 base, leaving 18 bases between them. CDR3 nucleotide sequence: TGTGCCAGAAACACAGGACAGAATAGTAACTATGGCTACACCTTC. Amino acids: CARNTGQNSNYGYTF.

The chain combines TRBV5-6 with TRBJ2-3; 7 bases are a match to TRBD2. This CDR3 spans 15 amino acids. With 4 bases clipped from V and 2 bases from J, the junction kept 7 bases outside the gene matches. Germline values: CDR1 SGHDT, CDR2 YYEEEE. The CDR3 DNA reads as TGTGCCAGCAGCCTCCGGACTAGATACACAGATACGCAGTATTTT. Translating gives CASSLRTRYTDTQYF.

This clone was recorded a few times. The CDR3 bases are TGTGCCAGCACCCGCAAGACCCCAAAGATGAACACTGAAGCTTTCTTT. The encoded protein is CASTRKTPKMNTEAFF. J is TRBJ1-1 and V is TRBV6-6, with no clear D. There are 16 residues in the CDR3. CDR1 is MNHNY, CDR2 SVGAGI, per germline (reference sequence). The V and J ends lost 7 bases and 0 bases respectively, with 18 bases between them.

This chain links TRBV14 with TRBJ2-7, with 12 bases matching TRBD2. Germline trimming cut 6 bases from V and 4 bases from J; bases unmatched to any gene: 10. The CDR3 covers 16 residues. Germline CDR1 reads SGHDN; CDR2 reads FVKESK. For the CDR3, the DNA is TGTGCCAGCAGTCATGTACTAGCGGGAGGACAATACGAGCAGTACTTC. Translating gives CASSHVLAGGQYEQYF. The full variable domain, with the rest looked up from reference TRBV14 and TRBJ2-7, is EAGVTQFPSHSVIEKGQTVTLRCDPISGHDNLYWYRRVMGKEIKFLLHFVKESKQDESGMPNNRFLAERTGGTYSTLKVQPAELEDSGVYFCASSHVLAGGQYEQYFGPGTRLTVT.

This clone occurred a few times. This chain links TRBV5-1 with TRBJ2-7; TRBD1 agrees at 11 bases. The CDR3 length is 14 residues. The V gene's germline CDR1 is SGHRS and CDR2 YFSETQ. J lost 7 bases, V lost 4 bases, and 7 bases had no gene match. Here the CDR3 DNA reads TGCGCCAGCAGCCACCCGGGACAGGGGGTTGAGCAGTACTTC. This gives the protein CASSHPGQGVEQYF.

The chain uses TRBV27 and TRBJ1-2; no clear D. V shed 3 bases and J shed 7 bases, with 12 bases lying between them. The CDR3 loop spans 13 amino acids. Looked up from germline, CDR1 is MNHEY and CDR2 is SMNVEV (reference sequence). The CDR3 coding sequence is TGTGCCAGCAGTTTCCTCGCCCGGGGTGGCTACACCTTC. It specifies CASSFLARGGYTF.

The chain has TRBV28 and TRBJ2-4; maybe TRBD1 (5 bases). V lost 5 bases and J 2 bases, leaving 10 bases between the germline ends. This CDR3 region has 14 residues. The V gene's germline CDR1 is MDHEN and CDR2 SYDVKM. In nucleotides, the CDR3 is TGTGCCAGCAGTCAGGGTATCCCCAAAAACATTCAGTACTTC. Translating it yields CASSQGIPKNIQYF. Combining the CDR3 with reference TRBV28 and TRBJ2-4 gives the whole variable domain DVKVTQSSRYLVKRTGEKVFLECVQDMDHENMFWYRQDPGLGLRLIYFSYDVKMKEKGDIPEGYSVSREKKERFSLILESASTNQTSMYLCASSQGIPKNIQYFGAGTRLSVL.

The rearrangement uses TRBV10-3 and TRBJ2-3, with a weak D call TRBD2 (6 bases). Germline CDR1 is ENHRY and CDR2 is SYGVKD. The CDR3 is made up of 16 amino acids. The V gene lost 0 bases and the J gene lost 2 bases, with 12 bases spanning the gap. The CDR3 nucleotides are TGTGCCATCAGTGAGTCGGCGGGGACGATCACAGATACGCAGTATTTT. The encoded protein is CAISESAGTITDTQYF.

As to this clone: A single base is all that separates this from a far larger clone, so a read error is likely. This sequence joins TRBV5-8 and TRBJ2-7; 10 bases match TRBD2. CDR1 SGHTS and CDR2 YDEGEE come from the germline V gene. V lost 4 bases and J lost 1; bases outside the gene matches: 8. The CDR3 runs to 16 residues. The CDR3 here is CASSQGLAVSSYEQYF. The DNA for the CDR3 is TGTGCCAGCAGCCAAGGACTAGCGGTTTCATCCTACGAGCAGTACTTC.

To note about this clone: This sample includes further DNA sequences coding for the same CDR3. The V and J genes are TRBV7-9 and TRBJ1-4; 8 nucleotides line up with TRBD1. Trimming at V came to 5 bases and at J to 8 bases, leaving 13 bases not matched to a gene. The CDR3 consists of 16 residues. The V gene's germline CDR1 is SEHNR and CDR2 FQNEAQ (reference sequence). The CDR3 reads CASSPEDRVRGEKLFF. Written as DNA, the CDR3 is TGTGCCAGCAGCCCAGAGGACAGGGTGCGCGGAGAAAAACTGTTTTTT.

The rearrangement links TRBV27 to TRBJ2-3, with 7 bases that match TRBD1. Germline CDR1 and CDR2: MNHEY and SMNVEV (reference sequence). V shed 5 bases and J 0 bases; nucleotides not matched to a gene: 11. CDR3 length: 17 amino acids. DNA for the CDR3: TGTGCCAGCAGTCAGATACGGACAGGACCTAGCACAGATACGCAGTATTTT. Translation gives CASSQIRTGPSTDTQYF.